This T cell receptor (beta chain) was sequenced for a study of cytomegalovirus exposure and HLA in healthy donors. PCR employed 60 Vbeta and 13 Jbeta primers. Data came from immunoSEQ multiplex PCR; TCRdb stores just in-frame clones and leaves some out. This sample's table reports approximately 72,000 clones. Germline CDR1 is SGHRS and CDR2 is YFSETQ. CDR3 length equals 15 residues. V was clipped by 0 bases and J by 5 bases, with 15 bases between them. V gene TRBV5-1 combines with J gene TRBJ2-7; tentatively, D is TRBD2 (5 bases). The source material was PBMCs. The sequence came from a man aged 35 to 55 in good health and CMV-seronegative. CDR3 protein: CASSLAGYHLDEQYF. Here the CDR3 DNA reads TGCGCCAGCAGCTTGGCGGGGTATCACCTCGACGAGCAGTACTTC.